The rows below give T cell receptor beta chains drawn from one sample of a study of blood T cells in healthy people across ages. TCRdb re-called the 5' RACE reads through MiXCR, storing one row per CDR3 protein. The sample contains some 780,000 distinct CDR3 sequences, around three fifths of which appear only once. Sequencing was performed on blood. These receptors came from a man aged 35-49 years in good health. The CDR3 runs from the conserved cysteine through the conserved F or W. Fields, in order: V gene, D gene, J gene, clone size, CDR3 length, CDR3 protein, CDR3 DNA. The D gene is left open where the match is weak. Only part of the rows carry a size: once, few, many, or a class if the clone is expanded.

V gene: TRBV4-1; D gene: TRBD2; J gene: TRBJ2-7; clone size: -; CDR3 length: 17; CDR3 protein: CASSRQSSGSPPYEQYF; CDR3 DNA: TGCGCCAGCAGCCGACAATCTAGCGGGAGCCCCCCCTACGAGCAGTACTTC
V gene: TRBV6-2/TRBV6-3; D gene: TRBD2; J gene: TRBJ2-5; clone size: -; CDR3 length: 14; CDR3 protein: CASSPLASSETQYF; CDR3 DNA: TGTGCCAGCAGTCCACTAGCGAGTTCGGAGACCCAGTACTTC
V gene: TRBV4-3; D gene: TRBD2; J gene: TRBJ2-1; clone size: -; CDR3 length: 16; CDR3 protein: CASSQDRTSGRLRQFF; CDR3 DNA: TGCGCCAGCAGCCAAGATCGAACTAGCGGGAGATTGAGGCAGTTCTTC
V gene: TRBV28; D gene: -; J gene: TRBJ1-2; clone size: -; CDR3 length: 13; CDR3 protein: CASSRTAAYGYTF; CDR3 DNA: TGTGCCAGCAGCCGGACAGCAGCATATGGCTACACCTTC
V gene: TRBV2; D gene: -; J gene: TRBJ1-1; clone size: once; CDR3 length: 15; CDR3 protein: CAIPFPQGGGTEAFF; CDR3 DNA: TGTGCCATCCCTTTCCCCCAGGGAGGAGGGACTGAAGCTTTCTTT
V gene: TRBV27; D gene: TRBD2; J gene: TRBJ2-7; clone size: few; CDR3 length: 15; CDR3 protein: CASSLGTSGSSEQYF; CDR3 DNA: TGTGCCAGCAGTCTCGGGACTAGCGGGAGCTCCGAGCAGTACTTC
V gene: TRBV10-3; D gene: -; J gene: TRBJ2-4; clone size: -; CDR3 length: 14; CDR3 protein: CAISGSGGHDIQYF; CDR3 DNA: TGTGCCATCAGTGGGTCGGGGGGCCACGACATTCAGTACTTC
V gene: TRBV28; D gene: TRBD1; J gene: TRBJ2-1; clone size: -; CDR3 length: 16; CDR3 protein: CASSLLFARGSDEQFF; CDR3 DNA: TGTGCCAGCAGTTTATTATTCGCCAGGGGGAGCGATGAGCAGTTCTTC
V gene: TRBV28; D gene: TRBD1; J gene: TRBJ1-4; clone size: -; CDR3 length: 15; CDR3 protein: CASSRTGGSNEKLFF; CDR3 DNA: TGTGCCAGCAGTCGCACAGGGGGCTCTAATGAAAAACTGTTTTTT
V gene: TRBV7-3; D gene: -; J gene: TRBJ2-1; clone size: -; CDR3 length: 15; CDR3 protein: CASSSDPRGSNEQFF; CDR3 DNA: TGTGCCAGCAGCTCTGACCCACGGGGTAGCAATGAGCAGTTCTTC
V gene: TRBV21-1; D gene: -; J gene: TRBJ2-7; clone size: -; CDR3 length: 19; CDR3 protein: CASSKKVGFERGEYYEQYF; CDR3 DNA: TGTGCCAGCAGCAAAAAGGTGGGCTTTGAACGGGGTGAATACTACGAGCAGTACTTC
V gene: TRBV29-1; D gene: TRBD2; J gene: TRBJ2-1; clone size: -; CDR3 length: 17; CDR3 protein: CSVEGTSGLSSYNGQFF; CDR3 DNA: TGCAGCGTTGAAGGGACTAGCGGGCTAAGCTCCTACAATGGGCAGTTCTTC
V gene: TRBV20-1; D gene: TRBD2; J gene: TRBJ2-5; clone size: -; CDR3 length: 16; CDR3 protein: CSAPGLAGTSQETQYF; CDR3 DNA: TGCAGTGCCCCGGGACTAGCGGGGACCTCCCAAGAGACCCAGTACTTC
V gene: TRBV11-2; D gene: TRBD2; J gene: TRBJ2-5; clone size: -; CDR3 length: 16; CDR3 protein: CASSLLGLAGQETQYF; CDR3 DNA: TGTGCCAGCAGCTTATTGGGACTAGCGGGGCAAGAGACCCAGTACTTC
V gene: TRBV14; D gene: TRBD1; J gene: TRBJ1-1; clone size: -; CDR3 length: 16; CDR3 protein: CASSRRPRDRVTEAFF; CDR3 DNA: TGTGCCAGCAGCCGCCGACCCCGGGACAGGGTCACTGAAGCTTTCTTT
V gene: TRBV9; D gene: TRBD1; J gene: TRBJ1-2; clone size: few; CDR3 length: 14; CDR3 protein: CASSGSRQGNGYTF; CDR3 DNA: TGTGCCAGCAGCGGATCCAGACAGGGGAATGGCTACACCTTC
V gene: TRBV3-1; D gene: TRBD2; J gene: TRBJ2-7; clone size: -; CDR3 length: 16; CDR3 protein: CASSQGGGGSSYEQYF; CDR3 DNA: TGTGCCAGCAGCCAAGGGGGAGGCGGGAGCTCCTACGAGCAGTACTTC
V gene: TRBV13; D gene: TRBD1; J gene: TRBJ2-7; clone size: -; CDR3 length: 18; CDR3 protein: CASSLKLRDRSSYNEQYF; CDR3 DNA: TGTGCCAGCAGCTTAAAGCTCCGGGACAGGAGTTCCTACAATGAGCAGTACTTC
V gene: TRBV7-6; D gene: TRBD2; J gene: TRBJ2-1; clone size: -; CDR3 length: 18; CDR3 protein: CASSLLAPGLVGLNEQFF; CDR3 DNA: TGTGCCAGCAGCCTCTTAGCCCCCGGACTAGTGGGGTTGAATGAACAGTTCTTC
V gene: TRBV7-3; D gene: TRBD1; J gene: TRBJ1-2; clone size: -; CDR3 length: 17; CDR3 protein: CASSLNPPGTGTYGYTF; CDR3 DNA: TGTGCCAGCAGCTTAAATCCCCCCGGGACAGGGACCTATGGCTACACCTTC
V gene: TRBV4-3; D gene: -; J gene: TRBJ2-6; clone size: -; CDR3 length: 14; CDR3 protein: CASAGVSGANVLTF; CDR3 DNA: TGCGCCAGCGCCGGGGTTTCTGGGGCCAACGTCCTGACTTTC
V gene: TRBV18; D gene: -; J gene: TRBJ2-5; clone size: -; CDR3 length: 13; CDR3 protein: CASRKGYQETQYF; CDR3 DNA: TGTGCCAGTAGAAAGGGCTACCAAGAGACCCAGTACTTC
V gene: TRBV11-3; D gene: -; J gene: TRBJ2-5; clone size: -; CDR3 length: 14; CDR3 protein: CASSPRQGGGTQYF; CDR3 DNA: TGTGCCAGCAGCCCTCGACAGGGCGGGGGGACCCAGTACTTC
V gene: TRBV20-1; D gene: TRBD1; J gene: TRBJ1-2; clone size: -; CDR3 length: 14; CDR3 protein: CSARSRGLVYGYTF; CDR3 DNA: TGCAGTGCTCGTTCCAGGGGGCTAGTCTATGGCTACACCTTC
V gene: TRBV20-1; D gene: -; J gene: TRBJ1-2; clone size: -; CDR3 length: 13; CDR3 protein: CSVQGSFNYGYTF; CDR3 DNA: TGCAGTGTACAAGGATCCTTTAACTATGGCTACACCTTC
V gene: TRBV7-7; D gene: -; J gene: TRBJ1-1; clone size: -; CDR3 length: 13; CDR3 protein: CASSPDLATEAFF; CDR3 DNA: TGTGCTAGCAGCCCGGACTTGGCCACTGAAGCTTTCTTT
V gene: TRBV4-3; D gene: -; J gene: TRBJ2-3; clone size: once; CDR3 length: 15; CDR3 protein: CASSQDWTETDTQYF; CDR3 DNA: TGCGCCAGCAGCCAAGATTGGACCGAAACAGATACGCAGTATTTT
V gene: TRBV4-2; D gene: TRBD1; J gene: TRBJ2-4; clone size: few; CDR3 length: 17; CDR3 protein: CASSQDRVTGGLNIQYF; CDR3 DNA: TGTGCCAGCAGCCAAGACAGGGTGACAGGGGGACTGAACATTCAGTACTTC
V gene: TRBV18; D gene: TRBD2; J gene: TRBJ2-1; clone size: few; CDR3 length: 18; CDR3 protein: CASSGGIGRGGSYNEQFF; CDR3 DNA: TGTGCCAGCTCAGGAGGAATTGGTCGCGGGGGGAGCTACAATGAGCAGTTCTTC
V gene: TRBV5-1; D gene: -; J gene: TRBJ2-7; clone size: -; CDR3 length: 15; CDR3 protein: CASSFDGTKNYEQYF; CDR3 DNA: TGCGCCAGCAGCTTCGACGGGACGAAGAACTACGAGCAGTACTTC
V gene: TRBV6-2/TRBV6-3; D gene: -; J gene: TRBJ2-1; clone size: -; CDR3 length: 14; CDR3 protein: CASSDQGRYNEQFF; CDR3 DNA: TGTGCCAGCAGTGACCAGGGACGATACAATGAGCAGTTCTTC
V gene: TRBV6-5; D gene: -; J gene: TRBJ2-3; clone size: -; CDR3 length: 12; CDR3 protein: CASGGLIDTQYF; CDR3 DNA: TGTGCCAGCGGAGGGTTGATCGATACGCAGTATTTT
V gene: TRBV20-1; D gene: -; J gene: TRBJ2-1; clone size: few; CDR3 length: 14; CDR3 protein: CSARDPTGHNEQFF; CDR3 DNA: TGCAGTGCTAGAGATCCCACAGGGCACAATGAGCAGTTCTTC
V gene: TRBV24-1; D gene: -; J gene: TRBJ2-5; clone size: -; CDR3 length: 19; CDR3 protein: CATSDQTGGLTGRAETQYF; CDR3 DNA: TGTGCCACCAGTGACCAGACCGGAGGTCTCACCGGGCGCGCGGAGACCCAGTACTTC
V gene: TRBV20-1; D gene: -; J gene: TRBJ2-7; clone size: -; CDR3 length: 13; CDR3 protein: CSARSGRSYEQYF; CDR3 DNA: TGCAGTGCTAGGTCCGGACGGAGTTACGAGCAGTACTTC
V gene: TRBV10-3; D gene: -; J gene: TRBJ2-5; clone size: many; CDR3 length: 13; CDR3 protein: CATGGTQRETQYF; CDR3 DNA: TGTGCCACCGGCGGGACCCAGAGAGAGACCCAGTACTTC
V gene: TRBV9; D gene: TRBD2; J gene: TRBJ2-1; clone size: -; CDR3 length: 16; CDR3 protein: CASSTPIAGAYNEQFF; CDR3 DNA: TGTGCCAGCAGCACGCCAATAGCGGGAGCTTACAATGAGCAGTTCTTC
V gene: TRBV27; D gene: TRBD1; J gene: TRBJ2-7; clone size: -; CDR3 length: 15; CDR3 protein: CASTNLGGELNEQYF; CDR3 DNA: TGTGCCAGCACCAACCTAGGGGGCGAATTGAATGAGCAGTACTTC
V gene: TRBV20-1; D gene: -; J gene: TRBJ2-7; clone size: -; CDR3 length: 15; CDR3 protein: CSARDLGQSTYEQYF; CDR3 DNA: TGCAGTGCTAGAGATCTTGGGCAGTCCACCTACGAGCAGTACTTC
V gene: TRBV18; D gene: -; J gene: TRBJ2-3; clone size: few; CDR3 length: 16; CDR3 protein: CASSPIPLGQGGTQYF; CDR3 DNA: TGTGCCAGCTCACCAATCCCCCTGGGCCAGGGAGGCACGCAGTATTTT
V gene: TRBV11-3; D gene: TRBD2; J gene: TRBJ2-3; clone size: few; CDR3 length: 15; CDR3 protein: CASSLVSGGPDTQYF; CDR3 DNA: TGTGCCAGCAGCTTAGTATCGGGGGGGCCGGATACGCAGTATTTT
V gene: TRBV20-1; D gene: TRBD2; J gene: TRBJ2-7; clone size: -; CDR3 length: 11; CDR3 protein: CSAPSGGEQYF; CDR3 DNA: TGCAGTGCTCCAAGCGGGGGCGAGCAGTACTTC
V gene: TRBV6-1; D gene: TRBD2; J gene: TRBJ2-1; clone size: -; CDR3 length: 16; CDR3 protein: CASIVLAGNSYNEQFF; CDR3 DNA: TGTGCCAGCATAGTCTTAGCGGGAAACTCCTACAATGAGCAGTTCTTC